A single sample gave rise to the 26 T cell receptor beta chains below, sequenced in a study of cytomegalovirus exposure and HLA in healthy donors. Primers: 60 Vbeta forward and 13 Jbeta reverse. Libraries were prepared by immunoSEQ multiplex PCR; TCRdb keeps only in-frame clonotypes and omits some of them. Among about 170,000 clones listed, approximately 71% were seen once. The source material was PBMCs. These receptors originate from a young woman in good health and CMV-seropositive.

The rearrangement joins TRBV25-1 to TRBJ2-7; TRBD1 aligns across 7 bases. The CDR3 totals 12 residues. Germline assignment: CDR1 MGHDK and CDR2 SYGVNS. Trimming took 7 bases from V and 4 from J; bases not matched to a gene: 4. The CDR3 protein is CASTQGEYEQYF. The CDR3 nucleotides read TGTGCCAGCACCCAGGGGGAATACGAGCAGTACTTC.

This clone was counted a few times. The chain carries TRBV13 and TRBJ1-4, with TRBD1 as a possible D gene (5 bases). This CDR3 has 14 amino acids. Trimming stripped 5 bases from V and 7 bases from J, with 14 bases between. Germline CDR1 PRHDT, CDR2 FYEKMQ (reference sequence). In nucleotides, the CDR3 is TGTGCCAGCAGCCGTAAGGGGTTCCGTGAAAAACTGTTTTTT. This sequence encodes CASSRKGFREKLFF.

This clone was observed a handful of times. This sequence joins TRBV28 and TRBJ2-5, with D maybe TRBD1 (6 bases). Per the germline V gene, CDR1 is MDHEN and CDR2 is SYDVKM. The germline V and J ends were trimmed by 6 bases and 0 bases, with 20 bases remaining between them. This CDR3 is built from 17 residues. The CDR3 nucleotides are TGTGCCAGCAGACACAACAACAGGGCCACGTACCAAGAGACCCAGTACTTC. Translated: CASRHNNRATYQETQYF.

The V call is TRBV10-3, the J call TRBJ1-5, with a tentative D call TRBD1 (5 bases). The V end was cut by 2 bases, the J end by 1 base, with 12 bases between. Germline V CDR1 and CDR2: ENHRY, SYGVKD. The CDR3 extends over 16 amino acids. The CDR3 loop is CAISERGHTSNQPQHF. CDR3 DNA: TGTGCCATCAGTGAGCGAGGACACACAAGCAATCAGCCCCAGCATTTT.

The genes are TRBV30 and TRBJ1-6; no definite D call. Trimming took 1 base from V and 7 from J, leaving 8 bases between them. CDR1 is GTSNPN and CDR2 is SVGIG in the germline V gene (reference sequence). The CDR3 length is 13 residues. The CDR3 DNA sequence: TGTGCCTGGAGTGGTCAGGAAAATTCACCCCTCCACTTT. Translation: CAWSGQENSPLHF.

The rearrangement links TRBV13 to TRBJ2-1; D perhaps matches TRBD1 (6 bases). In germline, CDR1 is PRHDT, CDR2 FYEKMQ (reference sequence). The V end was cut by 5 bases, the J end by 8 bases, with 7 bases between. The CDR3 runs 11 residues. In DNA, the CDR3 is TGTGCCAGCAGCCGACAGGATGAGCAGTTCTTC. Encoded protein: CASSRQDEQFF. The complete variable domain, with remaining parts taken from reference TRBV13 and TRBJ2-1, reads AAGVIQSPRHLIKEKRETATLKCYPIPRHDTVYWYQQGPGQDPQFLISFYEKMQSDKGSIPDRFSAQQFSDYHSELNMSSLELGDSALYFCASSRQDEQFFGPGTRLTVL.

The chain is built from TRBV4-2 and TRBJ1-6; 10 bases map to TRBD1. This CDR3 is built from 18 residues. Germline values: CDR1 LGHNA, CDR2 YNFKEQ. Unmatched junction bases numbered 9, after V lost 0 bases and J lost 7 bases. DNA for the CDR3: TGTGCCAGCAGCCAAGATATAGGGACAGGGGCCCGGAATTCACCCCTCCACTTT. Encoded protein: CASSQDIGTGARNSPLHF.

This chain uses TRBV10-3 with TRBJ2-1; TRBD2 aligns across 7 bases. Germline V gene sequence: CDR1 ENHRY, CDR2 SYGVKD. The V and J ends lost 7 bases and 8 bases, in that order; junction bases with no gene match: 17. The CDR3 sequence is 16 residues long. CDR3 in amino acids: CAITSSGRGGEDEQFF. Written as DNA, the CDR3 is TGTGCCATCACCTCGTCAGGGAGGGGTGGGGAAGATGAGCAGTTCTTC.

CDR3 in amino acids: CASSSLGQSGNTIYF. CDR3 sequence (DNA): TGTGCCAGCAGCTCCCTGGGACAGTCGGGAAACACCATATATTTT. The V and J genes are TRBV5-4 and TRBJ1-3; 7 bases line up with TRBD1. This CDR3 contains 15 residues. Germline V gives CDR1 SGHNT, CDR2 YYREEE (reference sequence). The junction had 7 bases not matched to a gene; V was cut back by 3 bases and J by 4 bases.

V usage is TRBV7-9 and J usage is TRBJ2-5, with 8 bases matching TRBD2. Germline CDR1 and CDR2: SEHNR and FQNEAQ (reference sequence). V gave up 5 bases and J gave up 3 bases; unmatched junction bases: 11. The CDR3 spans 16 residues. The CDR3 loop reads CASSPTRGGGKETQYF. The CDR3 nucleotides read TGTGCCAGCAGCCCCACCCGGGGCGGGGGGAAAGAGACCCAGTACTTC.

Worth noting for this clone: The same CDR3 can be traced to other DNA sequences in this sample. The genes are TRBV4-3 and TRBJ2-2; D is possibly TRBD2 (5 bases). Germline CDR1 is LGHNA and CDR2 is YSLEER. Trimming removed 4 bases from V and 3 bases from J, with 6 bases in between. This CDR3 has 13 residues. This chain's CDR3 is CASSRGDTGELFF. The DNA for the CDR3 is TGCGCCAGCAGCCGGGGAGACACCGGGGAGCTGTTTTTT.

The gene calls are TRBV5-6 and TRBJ2-7; 8 nucleotides line up with TRBD1. Germline-derived CDR1 and CDR2 are SGHDT and YYEEEE. The length of the CDR3 is 13 residues. V was pared by 4 bases and J by 2 bases, with 2 bases of the junction left unmatched. The CDR3 DNA is TGTGCCAGCAGCCCGACAGGGGCCTACGAGCAGTACTTC. Encoded protein: CASSPTGAYEQYF.

The CDR3 is CASSLGQGQYTDTQYF. The CDR3 DNA reads as TGCGCCAGCAGCTTGGGACAGGGACAATACACAGATACGCAGTATTTT. The chain recombines TRBV5-1 with TRBJ2-3; TRBD1 matches at 7 bases. The germline V gene has CDR1 SGHRS and CDR2 YFSETQ. This CDR3 region has 16 residues. Unmatched junction bases numbered 6, after V lost 0 bases and J lost 2 bases.

V usage is TRBV30 and J usage is TRBJ1-1; 9 nucleotides line up with TRBD1. V shed 6 bases and J 0 bases; nucleotides not matched to a gene: 8. There are 15 residues in the CDR3. Germline CDR1 and CDR2: GTSNPN and SVGIG (reference sequence). The CDR3 DNA sequence: TGTGCCTGCCATCCGGGACAGGGCCTGAACACTGAAGCTTTCTTT. It encodes CACHPGQGLNTEAFF.

The chain is built from TRBV6-5 and TRBJ2-7; 7 bases are a match to TRBD2. The CDR3 spans 14 residues. The germline CDR1 and CDR2 sequences are MNHEY and SVGAGI. The V gene end was trimmed by 5 bases and the J gene end by 4 bases; junction bases not matched to a gene: 8. The CDR3 spells CASSTPGLKYEQYF. In DNA form, the CDR3 reads TGTGCCAGCAGTACACCGGGACTAAAATACGAGCAGTACTTC.

The gene calls are TRBV18 and TRBJ2-2, with 8 bases identical to TRBD1. CDR3 size: 20 residues. V lost 3 bases and J lost 1; bases outside the gene matches: 16. The germline gives CDR1 KGHSH, CDR2 LQKENI. CDR3 loop: CASSPLKVAGTGGNTGELFF. The CDR3 coding sequence is TGTGCCAGCTCACCTCTAAAGGTCGCTGGGACAGGAGGGAACACCGGGGAGCTGTTTTTT. Full variable domain (outside the CDR3, taken from reference TRBV18 and TRBJ2-2): NAGVMQNPRHLVRRRGQEARLRCSPMKGHSHVYWYRQLPEEGLKFMVYLQKENIIDESGMPKERFSAEFPKEGPSILRIQQVVRGDSAAYFCASSPLKVAGTGGNTGELFFGEGSRLTVL.

The gene calls are TRBV7-3 and TRBJ2-1; 10 nucleotides match TRBD2. The CDR3 sequence is 15 residues long. V lost 6 bases to trimming and J lost 9 bases; unmatched junction nucleotides: 11. Germline CDR1 is SGHTA and CDR2 is FQGTGA. CDR3 residues: CASRSSGGAQGEQFF. Here the CDR3 DNA reads TGTGCCAGCAGATCGAGCGGGGGGGCCCAGGGTGAGCAGTTCTTC.

This rearrangement joins TRBV5-6 to TRBJ2-2; D gene ambiguous. The germline V and J ends were trimmed by 0 bases and 5 bases, with 5 bases remaining between them. CDR3 size: 13 residues. The germline gives CDR1 SGHDT, CDR2 YYEEEE. Written as DNA, the CDR3 is TGTGCCAGCAGCTTGGTACAAACCGGGGAGCTGTTTTTT. Its translation is CASSLVQTGELFF. The whole variable domain, filled in from reference TRBV5-6 and TRBJ2-2, reads DAGVTQSPTHLIKTRGQQVTLRCSPKSGHDTVSWYQQALGQGPQFIFQYYEEEERQRGNFPDRFSGHQFPNYSSELNVNALLLGDSALYLCASSLVQTGELFFGEGSRLTVL.

This chain joins TRBV21-1 and TRBJ1-2; the listed D gene, TRBD1, was not tested against the DNA. TRBV21-1 is annotated as a pseudogene. The CDR3 spans 13 residues. This CDR3 is CASKPKGNYGYTF. As DNA, the CDR3 is TGTGCCAGCAAGCCCAAGGGGAACTATGGCTACACCTTC.

The chain combines TRBV7-9 with TRBJ1-5; TRBD1 agrees at 9 bases. V gave up 5 bases and J gave up 5 bases; unmatched junction bases: 7. The CDR3 totals 15 residues. Germline V gene sequence: CDR1 SEHNR, CDR2 FQNEAQ (reference sequence). The CDR3 protein is CASSLGWDRDQPQHF. The CDR3 DNA is TGTGCCAGCAGCCTAGGCTGGGACAGGGATCAGCCCCAGCATTTT.

This rearrangement joins TRBV28 to TRBJ2-1; 8 nucleotides agree with TRBD2. The CDR3 is 14 amino acids. CDR1 and CDR2 from the germline V gene are MDHEN and SYDVKM. V dropped 2 bases and J dropped 4; count of bases not matched to a gene: 1. CDR3 amino acids: CASSLAGGYNEQFF. In nucleotides, the CDR3 is TGTGCCAGCAGTTTAGCGGGGGGATACAATGAGCAGTTCTTC.

The chain joins TRBV12-5 to TRBJ2-6, with 7 nucleotides matching TRBD2. Germline CDR1 LGHNT, CDR2 FRNRAP. The CDR3 contains 19 residues. V was pared by 7 bases and J by 0 bases, with 15 bases of the junction left unmatched. CDR3 protein: CASELGLVGEGSGANVLTF. CDR3 bases: TGTGCTAGTGAGCTGGGTCTGGTGGGGGAGGGCTCTGGGGCCAACGTCCTGACTTTC.

The chain combines TRBV5-6 with TRBJ2-7; D ambiguous. Germline values: CDR1 SGHDT, CDR2 YYEEEE. V was clipped by 0 bases and J by 6 bases, with 10 bases between them. The length of the CDR3 is 13 residues. CDR3 region: CASSLEQNIEQYF. The CDR3 bases are TGTGCCAGCAGCTTGGAACAGAATATCGAGCAGTACTTC.

The chain joins TRBV11-2 to TRBJ1-3; 10 nucleotides match TRBD1. The V gene's germline CDR1 is SGHAT and CDR2 FQNNGV. Germline trimming cut 4 bases from V and 0 bases from J; bases unmatched to any gene: 12. CDR3 length: 19 residues. The DNA for the CDR3 is TGTGCCAGCAGCTACCGGGACAGGGGCCCTACACCCTCTGGAAACACCATATATTTT. This translates into CASSYRDRGPTPSGNTIYF. The full variable domain, in which reference TRBV11-2 and TRBJ1-3 provide the parts outside the CDR3, is EAGVAQSPRYKIIEKRQSVAFWCNPISGHATLYWYQQILGQGPKLLIQFQNNGVVDDSQLPKDRFSAERLKGVDSTLKIQPAKLEDSAVYLCASSYRDRGPTPSGNTIYFGEGSWLTVV.

The chain combines TRBV2 with TRBJ2-5, with 12 bases lining up with TRBD2. J gave up 5 bases and V 5 bases, and 18 bases lay outside the gene matches. The CDR3 consists of 19 residues. CDR1 and CDR2 from the germline V gene are SNHLY and FYNNEI. The CDR3: CASSHTHHSSGGAGETQYF. CDR3 DNA sequence: TGTGCCAGCAGTCACACTCACCATTCTAGCGGGGGGGCAGGGGAGACCCAGTACTTC.

The rearrangement links TRBV6-5 to TRBJ1-1; D gene uncertain. CDR3 length: 14 residues. The ends were cut back, 7 bases at V and 1 base at J, with 13 bases in the middle. Germline CDR1 and CDR2: MNHEY and SVGAGI. The CDR3 spells CASTTYRGNTEAFF. As DNA, the CDR3 is TGTGCCAGCACCACCTACCGGGGGAACACTGAAGCTTTCTTT.